Listed below are T cell receptor beta chains from one sample, sequenced in a study of T-cell reconstitution after alpha-beta-depleted transplantation in children. TCRdb re-called the PCR reads with MiXCR, one entry per CDR3 protein. The sample includes over 45,000 distinct CDR3 sequences, about 9.3% of them seen just once. Here the sequenced sample was PBMCs, mostly from graft donor cells, taken 60 days after TCRalphabeta/CD19-depleted stem cell transplant. The receptor set was obtained from a male patient between 2 and 15 years old who had a stem cell transplant for chronic granulomatous disease, so the T cells may come from the graft donor. Both conserved end residues are part of each CDR3. The D gene is left open where the match is weak. The listing skips clone size in some rows; elsewhere it reads once, few, many or a size class.

J,V,D,size,DNA,CDR3
TRBJ2-5,TRBV5-4,TRBD1,many,TGTGCCAGCAGCAATCGACCGGGACAGCAAGAGACCCAGTACTTC,CASSNRPGQQETQYF
TRBJ2-5,TRBV5-1,TRBD1,many,TGCGCCAGCAGCTTGGGGACAGGGGAACAAGAGACCCAGTACTTC,CASSLGTGEQETQYF
TRBJ2-1,TRBV24-1,.,many,TGTGCCACCAGTTCGTCGGGAGTGGGGAATGAGCAGTTCTTC,CATSSSGVGNEQFF
TRBJ2-6,TRBV6-5,TRBD2,many,TGTGCCAGCAGTACGACTAGCGGGAGGCACTCTGGGGCCAACGTCCTGACTTTC,CASSTTSGRHSGANVLTF
TRBJ1-1,TRBV20-1,.,many,TGCAGTGCGAAGGCACCAAACACTGAAGCTTTCTTT,CSAKAPNTEAFF
TRBJ2-1,TRBV20-1,TRBD2,many,TGCAGTGCTGGACCAAGCGGGAGGGCGGGGAATGAGCAGTTCTTC,CSAGPSGRAGNEQFF
TRBJ2-1,TRBV7-3,TRBD2,few,TGTGCCAGCAGCAAAATGCCGACTAGCGCCAAAAGCTCCTACAATGAGCAGTTCTTC,CASSKMPTSAKSSYNEQFF
TRBJ1-3,TRBV4-1,TRBD1,many,TGCGCCAGCAGACCCGGGACAGACTCTGGAAACACCATATATTTT,CASRPGTDSGNTIYF
TRBJ1-5,TRBV30,TRBD1,.,TGTGCCTGGAAAGGACAGGGGGCCGGTCAGCCCCAGCATTTT,CAWKGQGAGQPQHF
TRBJ2-4,TRBV20-1,.,many,TGCAGTGCTAGCGGGAGAAGGGCCAAAAACATTCAGTACTTC,CSASGRRAKNIQYF
TRBJ2-1,TRBV11-3,.,.,TGTGCCAGCAGCTTTCTGGGGCGGAGGGCCTACAATGAGCAGTTCTTC,CASSFLGRRAYNEQFF
TRBJ1-4,TRBV18,TRBD1,.,TGTGCCAGCTCACTCACAGGGGAAGGCGAAAAACTGTTTTTT,CASSLTGEGEKLFF
TRBJ2-7,TRBV11-2,.,.,TGTGCCAGCAGCCCGTACCCGGCGGGGTTGGTCTACGAGCAGTACTTC,CASSPYPAGLVYEQYF
TRBJ2-2,TRBV24-1,.,.,TGTGCCACCAGTGACCGCCTCCGGAGGGGACACACCGGGGAGCTGTTTTTT,CATSDRLRRGHTGELFF
TRBJ2-7,TRBV21-1,.,many,TGTGCCAGCAGCAACGACAAGCGGGAAGGATCCTACGAGCAGTACTTC,CASSNDKREGSYEQYF
TRBJ2-7,TRBV4-3,.,many,TGCGCCAGCAGCCTACATACCGGGAGCGGATCCTACGAGCAGTACTTC,CASSLHTGSGSYEQYF
TRBJ1-6,TRBV28,TRBD1,.,TGTGCCACCTCCGGGACAGGGTATCAACCCCTCCACTTT,CATSGTGYQPLHF
TRBJ2-3,TRBV14,.,few,TGTGCCAGCAGCCCAGGAGAACCTAGCACAGATACGCAGTATTTT,CASSPGEPSTDTQYF
TRBJ2-2,TRBV7-7,.,few,TGTGCCAGCAGCTTAGCCTCACCAGGCACCGGGGAGCTGTTTTTT,CASSLASPGTGELFF
TRBJ2-5,TRBV4-2,.,few,TGTGCCAGCAGCCGTGGGCGGGGAGAGACCCAGTACTTC,CASSRGRGETQYF
TRBJ2-2,TRBV19,.,.,TGTGCCAGTAGTACCCGGACACCGACCGGGGAGCTGTTTTTT,CASSTRTPTGELFF
TRBJ2-4,TRBV27,.,many,TGTGCCAGCAGTCCCCCGAACCTAAACATTCAGTACTTC,CASSPPNLNIQYF
TRBJ2-5,TRBV2,TRBD2,.,TGTGCCAGCAGTGAAGCGGCGGGAGCGGAGACCCAGTACTTC,CASSEAAGAETQYF
TRBJ2-1,TRBV20-1,TRBD1,many,TGCAGTGCCCTTGCCGGACAGGGGGGTGGAAGAGGTCCGTTCTTC,CSALAGQGGGRGPFF
TRBJ2-7,TRBV4-3,.,many,TGCGCCAGCAGCCAAGATCCACTAGTAACCTACGAGCAGTACTTC,CASSQDPLVTYEQYF
TRBJ1-1,TRBV7-9,TRBD1,many,TGTGCCAGCAGCCGACAGGGCATGAACACTGAAGCTTTCTTT,CASSRQGMNTEAFF
TRBJ1-1,TRBV5-6,.,many,TGTGCCAGCAGTCGGGGGCGTCGGAACACTGAAGCTTTCTTT,CASSRGRRNTEAFF
TRBJ2-7,TRBV14,TRBD2,many,TGTGCCAGCAGCCAGGGCGGGAGTGTGTCCTACGAGCAGTACTTC,CASSQGGSVSYEQYF
TRBJ2-1,TRBV20-1,TRBD2,.,TGCAGTGCTAGAGCGGGACTAGACTACAATGAGCAGTTCTTC,CSARAGLDYNEQFF
TRBJ2-6,TRBV4-3,.,few,TGCGCCAGCAGCCAAGTACGGGGGATCTCTGGGGCCAACGTCCTGACTTTC,CASSQVRGISGANVLTF
TRBJ2-1,TRBV7-8,TRBD2,many,TGTGCCAGCAGCCTCAATCCGGGACTAGCGACCAATGAGCAGTTCTTC,CASSLNPGLATNEQFF
TRBJ1-1,TRBV27,TRBD1,few,TGTGCCAGCAGTACCTTCAGGGGGCTTTTGAACACTGAAGCTTTCTTT,CASSTFRGLLNTEAFF
TRBJ2-2,TRBV11-1,TRBD2,.,TGTGCCAGCAGCCTCCCTGGGGTTCCGGGAGGGGCCACCGGGGAGCTGTTTTTT,CASSLPGVPGGATGELFF
TRBJ1-4,TRBV30,TRBD1,once,TGTGCCTGGGGACAGGGAGTCCGTGAAAAACTGTTTTTT,CAWGQGVREKLFF
TRBJ2-1,TRBV5-2,.,.,TGTGCTAGCCAACTAGCGGGAGGCGATGAGCAGTTCTTC,CASQLAGGDEQFF
TRBJ2-1,TRBV20-1,.,many,TGCAGTGCTAGCCCAACCCATGAGCAGTTCTTC,CSASPTHEQFF
TRBJ2-1,TRBV5-1,TRBD1,.,TGCGCCAGCAGCCCCCGGACAGGGTACCGTCAAAACTCCTACAATGAGCAGTTCTTC,CASSPRTGYRQNSYNEQFF
TRBJ2-3,TRBV5-1,TRBD2,many,TGCGCCAGCAGCCGACTAGCGGCTAGCACAGATACGCAGTATTTT,CASSRLAASTDTQYF
TRBJ2-5,TRBV30,.,.,TGTGCCTACAGGGTCTACTACCAAGAGACCCAGTACTTC,CAYRVYYQETQYF
TRBJ2-1,TRBV4-1,TRBD2,many,TGCGCCAGCAGCCTTAGCGGGATTAACAATGAGCAGTTCTTC,CASSLSGINNEQFF
TRBJ2-3,TRBV10-3,TRBD1,many,TGTGCCATCAGTGAGCATGGACAGGGTTTGGATACGCAGTATTTT,CAISEHGQGLDTQYF
TRBJ2-2,TRBV6-4,.,.,TGTGCCAGTCGGAGGGCCTATGGCACCGGGGAGCTGTTTTTT,CASRRAYGTGELFF
TRBJ2-1,TRBV5-1,.,.,TGCGCCAGCAGCTTGGGGCTAGTAAGCTACAATGAGCAGTTCTTC,CASSLGLVSYNEQFF
TRBJ2-3,TRBV4-1,TRBD2,many,TGCGCCAGCAGCCTTCTCCCCGGGACTACAGATGGAGATACGCAGTATTTT,CASSLLPGTTDGDTQYF
TRBJ2-3,TRBV15,.,many,TGTGCCACCAGCAGAGATTCGGCGGGCAGTCTTAGCACAGATACGCAGTATTTT,CATSRDSAGSLSTDTQYF
TRBJ2-2,TRBV20-1,TRBD2,many,TGCAGTGCTAGGTTCCGGGAGGGAGGCACCGGGGAGCTGTTTTTT,CSARFREGGTGELFF
TRBJ2-7,TRBV6-1,.,.,TGTGCCAGCAGTGAAGACCACGGCAGGGGCTACGAGCAGTACTTC,CASSEDHGRGYEQYF
TRBJ2-1,TRBV5-1,.,.,TGCGCCAGCAGCCCCGGGACTTTCAATGAGCAGTTCTTC,CASSPGTFNEQFF
TRBJ2-5,TRBV18,TRBD2,.,TGTGCCAGCTCACTCAGACGAGGGACTAGCGGGCAAGAGACCCAGTACTTC,CASSLRRGTSGQETQYF
TRBJ2-2,TRBV25-1,.,few,TGTGCCAGCAGTCATGAGGGCGACACCGGGGAGCTGTTTTTT,CASSHEGDTGELFF
TRBJ2-7,TRBV27,.,.,TGTGCCAGCAGTAGGGGGTCCCAGGCGTACGAGCAGTACTTC,CASSRGSQAYEQYF